This passage covers 7 T cell receptor beta chains from one sample sequenced in a study of blood T cell repertoires in COVID-19. The data were produced by immunoSEQ multiplex PCR, yet TCRdb's version contains in-frame clones alone and is incomplete. The sample has roughly 290,000 clones; about 89% are singletons. Sequences were obtained from PBMCs or T cells enriched from blood (not recorded which). The receptors derive from a woman aged 40 to 50 who had recovered from COVID-19.

In nucleotides, the CDR3 is TGTGCCAGCAGCCCCTTACACCGGGTGACTGAAGCTTTCTTT. It encodes CASSPLHRVTEAFF. The rearrangement links TRBV6-5 to TRBJ1-1; D remains ambiguous. CDR3 length equals 14 residues. The V end lost 6 bases, the J end lost 5 bases, and 16 bases lay between the germline ends. Germline V gene lookup returns CDR1 MNHEY and CDR2 SVGAGI.

This clone was recorded only once. The chain combines TRBV7-9 with TRBJ1-1; D perhaps matches TRBD1 (5 bases). Trimming removed 5 bases from V and 5 bases from J, with 18 bases in between. The length of the CDR3 is 15 residues. Germline values: CDR1 SEHNR, CDR2 FQNEAQ (reference sequence). As DNA, the CDR3 is TGTGCCAGCAGCCCCACCGGGGGGATGGGTACTGAAGCTTTCTTT. Its translation is CASSPTGGMGTEAFF.

This sequence joins TRBV7-9 and TRBJ2-7; the match to TRBD1 covers 12 bases. CDR1 SEHNR and CDR2 FQNEAQ come from the germline V gene (reference sequence). The CDR3 runs 15 residues. With 1 base clipped from V and 8 bases from J, the junction kept 6 bases outside the gene matches. The CDR3 DNA is TGTGCCAGCAGCTTAGTCGGGACAGGGGGCTCCAAGCAGTACTTC. Its protein is CASSLVGTGGSKQYF.

This sequence joins TRBV19 and TRBJ1-5; D is ambiguous. The CDR3 extends over 13 amino acids. CDR1 and CDR2 from the germline V gene are LNHDA and SQIVND (reference sequence). V was trimmed by 3 bases and J by 3 bases, leaving 6 bases between them. CDR3 in DNA: TGTGCCAGTAGTATCTATTACAATCAGCCCCAGCATTTT. Its translation is CASSIYYNQPQHF.

In its sample, this clone was seen a few times. The chain couples TRBV5-1 to TRBJ1-2; possible D gene TRBD1, 6 bases. The CDR3 totals 16 residues. Looked up from germline, CDR1 is SGHRS and CDR2 is YFSETQ. Trimming took off 2 bases at V and 7 bases at J, with 21 bases between the two ends. The CDR3 bases are TGCGCCAGCAGCTTCGGGGACTCGGGGGGGCCAGCTGGCTACACCTTC. Translating it yields CASSFGDSGGPAGYTF.

The chain has TRBV5-1 and TRBJ2-2, with TRBD1 matching 12 bases. CDR3 length: 16 residues. J was trimmed by 8 bases and V by 4 bases; bases with no gene match: 9. From germline, CDR1 is SGHRS and CDR2 YFSETQ. CDR3 region: CASSLTGQGAYGELFF. CDR3 coding DNA: TGCGCCAGCAGCCTTACGGGACAGGGGGCCTATGGGGAGCTGTTTTTT.

The V call is TRBV3-1 (or the pseudogene TRBV3-2), the J call TRBJ2-1; D gene unclear. CDR3 length equals 11 residues. Germline V lookup: CDR1 LGHDT, CDR2 YNNKEL (reference sequence). V dropped 3 bases and J dropped 7 bases, with 4 bases sitting between them. The CDR3 sequence: CASSHVNEQFF. As DNA, the CDR3 is TGTGCCAGCAGCCACGTAAATGAGCAGTTCTTC.